A single sample is the source of the 16 T cell receptor beta chains below, sequenced in a study of long-term antiretroviral therapy in people with HIV. Researchers ran immunoSEQ v3.0 at survey level. The table came from immunoSEQ multiplex PCR; TCRdb's copy has only in-frame clones and leaves some out. The repertoire holds 20,000 to 30,000 clones, with about 84% as singletons. The material was unsorted PBMCs, obtained 4.8 to 5 years after starting antiretroviral therapy. The receptors stem from a man aged 35 to 55 with HIV.

This CDR3 is CASSVSGDTGELFF. As DNA, the CDR3 is TGTGCCAGCAGCGTGTCGGGGGACACCGGGGAGCTGTTTTTT. The chain has TRBV9 and TRBJ2-2; D possibly corresponds to TRBD2 (6 bases). The CDR3 contains 14 residues. The V and J ends lost 2 bases and 3 bases respectively, with 8 bases between them. Germline CDR1 SGDLS, CDR2 YYNGEE.

The chain joins TRBV7-2 to TRBJ1-1, with a possible D match to TRBD1 (5 bases). CDR3 length equals 15 residues. CDR1 is SGHTA and CDR2 is FQGNSA in the germline V gene. V was clipped by 5 bases and J by 5 bases, with 18 bases between them. CDR3 sequence: CASSSRVVFETEAFF. The CDR3 region has the DNA TGTGCCAGCAGCAGCAGGGTAGTCTTCGAAACTGAAGCTTTCTTT. The full variable domain, its missing parts supplied by reference TRBV7-2 and TRBJ1-1, is GAGVSQSPSNKVTEKGKDVELRCDPISGHTALYWYRQSLGQGLEFLIYFQGNSAPDKSGLPSDRFSAERTGGSVSTLTIQRTQQEDSAVYLCASSSRVVFETEAFFGQGTRLTVV.

The chain couples TRBV5-1 to TRBJ2-1; D is possibly TRBD1 (5 bases). Germline CDR1 SGHRS, CDR2 YFSETQ. The CDR3 contains 15 residues. V dropped 0 bases and J dropped 2 bases, with 9 bases sitting between them. CDR3 protein: CASSLEETAYNEQFF. For the CDR3, the DNA is TGCGCCAGCAGCTTGGAAGAGACAGCCTACAATGAGCAGTTCTTC.

The J gene is TRBJ2-7, the V gene TRBV7-2; possibly TRBD1 for D (6 bases). This CDR3 comprises 14 residues. Germline assignment: CDR1 SGHTA and CDR2 FQGNSA. The V and J ends lost 7 bases and 7 bases respectively, with 20 bases between them. CDR3 sequence reads: CASTPGAGLGEQYF. The DNA for the CDR3 is TGTGCCAGCACCCCAGGGGCAGGGCTCGGGGAGCAGTACTTC.

The chain joins TRBV6-6 to TRBJ1-2; 12 nucleotides match TRBD1. The trim removed 6 bases at V and 8 bases at J, leaving 10 bases unmatched. This CDR3 is 15 amino acids long. The germline V gene encodes CDR1 MNHNY and CDR2 SVGAGI (reference sequence). The CDR3 DNA reads TGTGCCAGCAGCCTTGGGACAGGGGGCGAGGAAGGCTACACCTTC. Protein sequence: CASSLGTGGEEGYTF.

The chain combines TRBV5-1 with TRBJ2-2; D gene uncertain. The CDR3 extends over 14 amino acids. Trimming removed 0 bases from V and 7 bases from J, with 10 bases in between. Germline V gene lookup returns CDR1 SGHRS and CDR2 YFSETQ. In DNA, the CDR3 is TGCGCCAGCAGCTTGGTGGGCGCTGGCGGGGAGCTGTTTTTT. Amino acid sequence: CASSLVGAGGELFF.

The gene calls are TRBV11-2 and TRBJ2-7; TRBD2 is a possible D gene (6 bases). The germline CDR1 and CDR2 sequences are SGHAT and FQNNGV. CDR3 length equals 14 residues. V was clipped by 3 bases and J by 3 bases, with 12 bases between them. As DNA, the CDR3 is TGTGCCAGCAGCTTGCGGGACCACTTCTACGAGCAGTACTTC. This sequence encodes CASSLRDHFYEQYF.

This clone was seen only a few times. The rearrangement joins TRBV12-5 to TRBJ1-2; maybe TRBD1 (5 bases). The CDR3 has 15 amino acids. CDR1 LGHNT and CDR2 FRNRAP come from the germline V gene. Trimming removed 0 bases at V and 7 bases at J, with 15 bases between. CDR3 coding DNA: TGTGCTAGTGGTTTGGTACATGGGGACCTTGGTGGCTACACCTTC. Its translation: CASGLVHGDLGGYTF.

The genes are TRBV6-5 and TRBJ2-2, with 9 bases lining up with TRBD2. Trimming took 6 bases from V and 6 from J; bases not matched to a gene: 5. This CDR3 is 14 amino acids long. CDR1 is MNHEY, CDR2 SVGAGI, per germline. CDR3 bases: TGTGCCAGCAGGGGTAGCGGGAGATCCGGGGAGCTGTTTTTT. Amino acids: CASRGSGRSGELFF.

The V and J genes are TRBV10-3 and TRBJ2-7; D is ambiguous. The CDR3 is 12 amino acids. Germline V gene sequence: CDR1 ENHRY, CDR2 SYGVKD. Deletions cut 8 bases from V and 2 bases from J, with 10 bases between. The CDR3 DNA reads TGTGCCATCCTACTTACGACCTACGAGCAGTACTTC. Residues: CAILLTTYEQYF.

V and J are TRBV28 and TRBJ2-7, with 7 bases lining up with TRBD1. The V gene end was trimmed by 10 bases and the J gene end by 4 bases; junction bases not matched to a gene: 4. Germline loops: CDR1 MDHEN, CDR2 SYDVKM. This CDR3 is 11 amino acids long. The CDR3 DNA is TGTGCCATCGAGGGACAGTACGAGCAGTACTTC. This translates into CAIEGQYEQYF.

The chain has TRBV5-4 and TRBJ2-7; no definite D call. The CDR3 extends over 15 amino acids. The germline CDR1 and CDR2 sequences are SGHNT and YYREEE (reference sequence). V lost 4 bases and J 6 bases, leaving 20 bases between the germline ends. CDR3 protein: CASSPDKNPNGEQYF. For the CDR3, the DNA is TGTGCCAGCAGCCCGGATAAAAACCCAAATGGCGAGCAGTACTTC.

This sequence joins TRBV10-3 and TRBJ2-6; 8 nucleotides align to TRBD1. The length of the CDR3 is 18 residues. Losses at the gene ends were 2 bases for V and 1 base for J; bases not matched to a gene: 7. CDR1 ENHRY and CDR2 SYGVKD come from the germline V gene. The CDR3 loop is CAISEATRGLSGANVLTF. The DNA of the CDR3 is TGTGCCATCAGTGAGGCCACCAGGGGGCTTTCTGGGGCCAACGTCCTGACTTTC.

This chain connects TRBV7-9 to TRBJ1-4; possible D gene TRBD1, 5 bases. This CDR3 region has 14 residues. Trimming shortened V by 4 bases and J by 8 bases, and 14 bases separated the two germline ends. Germline CDR1 reads SEHNR; CDR2 reads FQNEAQ (reference sequence). CDR3 nucleotide sequence: TGTGCCAGCAGCTCCGATGGGGGGGGAGAAAAACTGTTTTTT. The encoded protein is CASSSDGGGEKLFF.

In its sample, this clone was seen once. This chain joins TRBV27 and TRBJ2-7; 12 positions match TRBD2. The CDR3 has 14 amino acids. CDR1 is MNHEY and CDR2 is SMNVEV in the germline V gene (reference sequence). V trimming: 7 bases; J trimming: 2 bases; junction bases outside the gene matches: 3. The CDR3 sequence is CASTRTSGTYEQYF. The CDR3 region has the DNA TGTGCCAGCACGAGGACTAGCGGGACCTACGAGCAGTACTTC.

This chain connects TRBV5-4 to TRBJ1-1; D gene uncertain. Trimming pared 1 base from V and 6 bases from J, leaving 10 bases between. Germline values: CDR1 SGHNT, CDR2 YYREEE (reference sequence). This CDR3 contains 13 residues. The CDR3 here is CASSLWQAPEAFF. The CDR3 coding sequence is TGTGCCAGCAGCTTGTGGCAGGCCCCTGAAGCTTTCTTT.